The following is a T cell receptor beta chain sequence with its context. The antigen it binds to is not known. Per-base qualities were not stored, and no clone one base away is much larger. The collaborating institutions used their own protocols to collect whole blood in K2EDTA tubes. For TCRbeta analysis, collaborator samples were shipped as frozen whole blood, as isolated PBMCs, or as DNA extracted from either sample type. The immunoSEQ Assay, a bias-controlled multiplex PCR, was used to amplify TCRbeta CDR3 regions from genomic DNA. For the original study's pipeline: The number of nucleated cells in each sample was estimated by amplification of reference gene primers within the assay. To quantify the absolute abundance of each unique TCRbeta CDR3 rearrangement, sequence reads were collapsed and filtered. For each sample, productive Simpson clonality was calculated as the square root of Simpson's diversity index across productive rearrangements. TCRdb retrieved this table from immuneACCESS and kept in-frame rearrangements only. Not all clones are present; in checked studies, unresolved V genes account for under half, and no reason is known for the remainder. The DNA was the basis for D and trimming; V, J and clone size are from that table. Here the sample has roughly 110,000 clones; around 89% occur a single time. 4% to 6% of the sample is taken by the ten largest.

This record comes from a study of blood T cell repertoires in COVID-19 (dated by TCRdb to 2018 to 2020). Looking at the study overall: Samples covering the acute and convalescent phases of COVID-19 were provided by collaborators in the United States, Italy and Spain. Subjects who had been exposed to COVID-19, were actively infected with it, or had recovered from it provided the deeply sampled blood TCRbeta repertoires that made up the dataset. The repertoires were made available in a free public database intended to serve as a resource for research on the immune response to SARS-CoV-2. The samples were drawn from two sources: the first 160 participants of the ongoing ImmuneRACE study, and over 1,000 subjects contributed by 6 global collaborators. Where available, HLA class I and class II types were obtained from metadata supplied by the sample provider rather than from assay-based typing. Nearly every sample came with metadata listing a de-identified subject ID, COVID-19 status, age in years and sex. The material from the prospective study consisted of cDNA or gDNA derived from T cells, B-cell-depleted T cells, or PBMCs.

Study-wide conclusions, independent of this receptor: How much clinical and demographic metadata was included differed by source and by participant, and the metadata was provided uncurated.

V trim: 5 bases; J trim: 1 base; unmatched bases: 7. Reading the germline V gene gives CDR1 SGHTA and CDR2 FQGNSA. Taken from cysteine to phenylalanine, the CDR3 has 17 residues. The sequence is cut down to CDR3 DNA, 51 bases in frame from base 1. This clonotype was sampled from a man aged 35 to 55 with active or convalescent COVID-19. This receptor chain uses TRBV7-2 and TRBJ2-7; TRBD2 fits 14 bases in the junction. Sequencing input: peripheral blood. The CDR3 protein is CASSKGLAGVGSYEQYF. The base sequence is TGTGCCAGCAGCAAGGGACTAGCGGGAGTGGGTTCCTACGAGCAGTACTTC.